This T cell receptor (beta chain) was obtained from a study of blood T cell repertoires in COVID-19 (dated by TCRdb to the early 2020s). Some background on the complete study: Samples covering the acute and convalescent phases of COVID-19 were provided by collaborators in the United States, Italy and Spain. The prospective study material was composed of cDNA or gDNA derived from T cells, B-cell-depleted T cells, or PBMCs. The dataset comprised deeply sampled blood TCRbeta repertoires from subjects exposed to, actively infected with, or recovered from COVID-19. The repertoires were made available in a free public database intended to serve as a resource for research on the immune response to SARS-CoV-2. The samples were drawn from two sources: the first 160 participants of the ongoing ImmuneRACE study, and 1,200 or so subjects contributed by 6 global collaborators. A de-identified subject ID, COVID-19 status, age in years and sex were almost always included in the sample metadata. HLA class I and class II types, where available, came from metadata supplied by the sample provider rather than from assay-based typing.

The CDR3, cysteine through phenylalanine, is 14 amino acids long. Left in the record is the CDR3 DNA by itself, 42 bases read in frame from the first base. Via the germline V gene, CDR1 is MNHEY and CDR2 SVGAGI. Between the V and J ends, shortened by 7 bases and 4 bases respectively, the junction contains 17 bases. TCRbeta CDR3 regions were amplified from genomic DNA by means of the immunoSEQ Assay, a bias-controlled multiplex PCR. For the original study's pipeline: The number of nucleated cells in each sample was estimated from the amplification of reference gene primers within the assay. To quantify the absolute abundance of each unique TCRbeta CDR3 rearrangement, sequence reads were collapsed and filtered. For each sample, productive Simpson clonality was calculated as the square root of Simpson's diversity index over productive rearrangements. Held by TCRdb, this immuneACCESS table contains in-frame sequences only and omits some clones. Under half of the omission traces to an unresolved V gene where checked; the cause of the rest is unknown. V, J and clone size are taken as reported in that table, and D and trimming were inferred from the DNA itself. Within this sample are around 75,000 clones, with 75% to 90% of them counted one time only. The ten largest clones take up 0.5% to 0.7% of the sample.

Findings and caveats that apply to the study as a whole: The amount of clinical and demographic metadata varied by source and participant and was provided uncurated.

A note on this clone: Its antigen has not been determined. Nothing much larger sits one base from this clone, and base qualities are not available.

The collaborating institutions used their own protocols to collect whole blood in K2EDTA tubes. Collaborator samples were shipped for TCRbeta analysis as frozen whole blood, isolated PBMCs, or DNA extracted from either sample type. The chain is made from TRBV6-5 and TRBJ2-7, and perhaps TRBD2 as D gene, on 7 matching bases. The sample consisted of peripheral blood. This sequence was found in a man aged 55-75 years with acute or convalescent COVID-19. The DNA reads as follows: TGTGCCAGCACCCCGGCGGGGGCTCAATACGAGCAGTACTTC. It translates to CASTPAGAQYEQYF.